This T cell receptor beta chain was documented in a study of T cell responses to AZD1222 COVID-19 vaccine. Second-dose groups at about 4 or about 12 weeks were pooled. Produced via immunoSEQ multiplex PCR; TCRdb's table is partial and in-frame only. The table lists around 150,000 clones, around 94% of them singletons, with roughly 4.6% in the top ten. Concerning this clone itself: No antigen is known for it.

Points from the study as a whole: In the spike-specific TCR repertoire, nearly half reportedly target unmutated variant regions. At study baseline, merely roughly 6 AZD1222 recipients were seropositive. Clonal diversity may have been underestimated in mostly white British donors.

The CDR3 runs to 13 residues. With 2 bases removed from V and 2 bases from J, the gap between germline ends came to 6 bases. The sequences come from peripheral blood, collected 28 days after the second AZD1222 dose. The chain uses TRBV12-3 or TRBV12-4 and TRBJ1-2; no clear D gene. This sequence originates from an adult who received the AZD1222 COVID-19 vaccine. The DNA of the CDR3 is TGTGCCAGCAGTTTATCGGGGAACTATGGCTACACCTTC. The encoded protein is CASSLSGNYGYTF.